This entry is about one T cell receptor beta chain. The sample originates from a study of cytomegalovirus exposure and HLA in healthy donors. Likely unrecorded immune exposures existed in these nominally healthy donors. CDR3 length: 15 amino acids. CDR1 SGHAT and CDR2 FQNNGV come from the germline V gene. Trimming cost V 2 bases and J 2 bases; bases outside gene matches: 4. PCR amplification relied on 60 Vbeta primers (plus 13 Jbeta primers). Libraries were prepared by immunoSEQ multiplex PCR; TCRdb keeps only in-frame clonotypes and omits some of them. The sample totals 120,000 or so clones. Source material: PBMCs. The clonotype originates from a man between 18 and 29 years old in good health and CMV-seronegative. The chain recombines TRBV11-2 with TRBJ2-7; the match to TRBD1 covers 9 bases. CDR3 amino acids: CASSLTGTGTYEQYF. The CDR3 nucleotides read TGTGCCAGCAGCTTAACCGGGACAGGGACCTACGAGCAGTACTTC.